What follows is one TCR beta chain and its context. Its matching antigen is unknown. The entry originates in a study of T cell responses to AZD1222 COVID-19 vaccine. The study, taken as a whole, reports: Spike-specific TCR breadth and depth grew following two AZD1222 doses. Only a handful of AZD1222 recipients, several in all, had baseline seropositivity. Donors were largely white British and mainly female; clonal diversity was possibly underestimated. At 160-218 and 743-854, vaccine-associated CD4 TCRs were dominant, and they spanned spike.

Germline CDR1 reads SGHNT; CDR2 reads YYREEE (reference sequence). The CDR3 covers 17 residues. V gave up 0 bases and J gave up 5 bases; unmatched junction bases: 6. Assay used: immunoSEQ multiplex PCR; TCRdb lists only in-frame clones, some missing. Of 85,000 to 90,000 clones in the sample, about 90% were seen once. Sample: peripheral blood, taken on day 0 of MenACWY control vaccination. The gene calls are TRBV5-4 and TRBJ2-5, with 14 nucleotides matching TRBD2. The TCR originated in an adult in good health. Here the CDR3 DNA reads TGTGCCAGCAGCTTGGGACTAGCGGGAGGGCCCGGGGAGACCCAGTACTTC. Translation gives CASSLGLAGGPGETQYF.